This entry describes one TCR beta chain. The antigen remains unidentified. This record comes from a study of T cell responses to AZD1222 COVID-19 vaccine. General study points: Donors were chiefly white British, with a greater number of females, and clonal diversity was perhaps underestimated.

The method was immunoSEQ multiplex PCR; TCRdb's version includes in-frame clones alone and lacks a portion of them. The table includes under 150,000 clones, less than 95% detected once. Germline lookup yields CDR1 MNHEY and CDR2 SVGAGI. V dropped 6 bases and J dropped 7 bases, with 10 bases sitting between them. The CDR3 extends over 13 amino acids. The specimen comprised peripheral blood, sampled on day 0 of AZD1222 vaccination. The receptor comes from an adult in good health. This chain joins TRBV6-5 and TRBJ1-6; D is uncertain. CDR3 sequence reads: CASSLGENSPLHF. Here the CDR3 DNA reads TGTGCCAGCAGCCTCGGTGAGAATTCACCCCTCCACTTT.